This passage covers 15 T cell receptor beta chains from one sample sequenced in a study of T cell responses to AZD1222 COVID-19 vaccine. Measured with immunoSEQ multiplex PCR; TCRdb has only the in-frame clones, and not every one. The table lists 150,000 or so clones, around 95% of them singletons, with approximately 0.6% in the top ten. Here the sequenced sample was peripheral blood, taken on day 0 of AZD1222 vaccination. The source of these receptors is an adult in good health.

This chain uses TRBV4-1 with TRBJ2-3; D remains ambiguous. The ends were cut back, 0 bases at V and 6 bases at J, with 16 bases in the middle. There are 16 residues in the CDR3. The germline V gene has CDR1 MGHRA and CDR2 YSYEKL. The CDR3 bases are TGCGCCAGCAGCCAAGATACTGCAGTGTGGGTGGATACGCAGTATTTT. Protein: CASSQDTAVWVDTQYF.

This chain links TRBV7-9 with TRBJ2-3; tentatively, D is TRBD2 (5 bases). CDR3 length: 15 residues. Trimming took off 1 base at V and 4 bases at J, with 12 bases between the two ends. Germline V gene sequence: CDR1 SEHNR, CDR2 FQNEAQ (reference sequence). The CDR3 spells CASSLGVGAADTQYF. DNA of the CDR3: TGTGCCAGCAGCTTAGGTGTGGGAGCGGCAGATACGCAGTATTTT.

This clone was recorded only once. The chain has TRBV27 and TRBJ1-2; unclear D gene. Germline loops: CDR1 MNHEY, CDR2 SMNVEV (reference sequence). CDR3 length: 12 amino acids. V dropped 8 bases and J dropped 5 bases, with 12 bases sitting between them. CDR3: CASRGPGYGYTF. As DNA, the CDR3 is TGTGCCAGCCGTGGGCCGGGGTATGGCTACACCTTC.

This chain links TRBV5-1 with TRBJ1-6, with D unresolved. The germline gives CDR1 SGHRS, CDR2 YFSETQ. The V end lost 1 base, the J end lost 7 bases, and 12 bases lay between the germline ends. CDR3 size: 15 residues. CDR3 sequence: CASSLTSQKNSPLHF. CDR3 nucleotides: TGCGCCAGCAGCTTGACGTCTCAGAAGAATTCACCCCTCCACTTT.

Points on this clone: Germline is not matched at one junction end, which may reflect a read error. CDR3 sequence (DNA): TGCAGCGTGGAAGGGTCAGGGGGCAAGTCTGGCTACACCTTC. Residues: CSVEGSGGKSGYTF. The genes are TRBV29-1 and TRBJ1-2, with 8 positions matching TRBD1. This CDR3 comprises 14 residues. Germline CDR1 is SQVTM and CDR2 is ANQGSEA.

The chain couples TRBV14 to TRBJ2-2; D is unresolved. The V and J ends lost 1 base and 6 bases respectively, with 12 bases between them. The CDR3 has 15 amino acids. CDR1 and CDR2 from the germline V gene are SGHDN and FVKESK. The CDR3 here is CASSQVNSYPGELFF. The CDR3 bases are TGTGCCAGCAGCCAAGTGAACAGTTACCCCGGGGAGCTGTTTTTT.

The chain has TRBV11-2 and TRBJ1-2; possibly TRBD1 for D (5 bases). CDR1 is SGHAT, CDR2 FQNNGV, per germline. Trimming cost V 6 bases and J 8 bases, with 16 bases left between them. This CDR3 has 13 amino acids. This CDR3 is CASSFSGLRGYTF. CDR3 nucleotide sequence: TGTGCCAGCAGTTTCTCGGGGCTGAGGGGCTACACCTTC.

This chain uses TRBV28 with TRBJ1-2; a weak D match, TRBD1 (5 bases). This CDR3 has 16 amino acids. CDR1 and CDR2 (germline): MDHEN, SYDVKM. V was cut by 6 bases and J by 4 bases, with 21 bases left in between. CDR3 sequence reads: CASRISPGGGSYGYTF. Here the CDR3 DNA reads TGTGCCAGCAGAATCTCGCCTGGGGGTGGGAGCTATGGCTACACCTTC.

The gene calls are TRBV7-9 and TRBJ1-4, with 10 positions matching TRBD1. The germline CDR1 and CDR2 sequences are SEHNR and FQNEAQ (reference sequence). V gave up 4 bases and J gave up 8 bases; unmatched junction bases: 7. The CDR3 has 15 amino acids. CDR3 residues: CASSSDDRGREKLFF. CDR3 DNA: TGTGCCAGCAGCTCAGACGACAGGGGGCGAGAAAAACTGTTTTTT.

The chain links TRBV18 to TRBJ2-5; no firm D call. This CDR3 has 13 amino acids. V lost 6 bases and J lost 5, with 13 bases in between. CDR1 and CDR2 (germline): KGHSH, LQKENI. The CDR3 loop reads CASSPGFGETQYF. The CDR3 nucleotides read TGTGCCAGCTCGCCGGGTTTTGGGGAGACCCAGTACTTC.

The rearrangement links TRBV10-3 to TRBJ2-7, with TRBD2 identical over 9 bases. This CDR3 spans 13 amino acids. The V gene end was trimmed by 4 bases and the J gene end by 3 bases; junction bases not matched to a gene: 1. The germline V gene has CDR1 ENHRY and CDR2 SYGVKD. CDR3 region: CAISGLADYEQYF. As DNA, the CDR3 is TGTGCCATCAGTGGACTAGCGGACTACGAGCAGTACTTC.

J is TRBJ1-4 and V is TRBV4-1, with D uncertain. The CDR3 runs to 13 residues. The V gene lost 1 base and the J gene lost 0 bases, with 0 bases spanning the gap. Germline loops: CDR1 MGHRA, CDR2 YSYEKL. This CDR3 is CASSQATNEKLFF. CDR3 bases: TGCGCCAGCAGCCAAGCAACTAATGAAAAACTGTTTTTT.

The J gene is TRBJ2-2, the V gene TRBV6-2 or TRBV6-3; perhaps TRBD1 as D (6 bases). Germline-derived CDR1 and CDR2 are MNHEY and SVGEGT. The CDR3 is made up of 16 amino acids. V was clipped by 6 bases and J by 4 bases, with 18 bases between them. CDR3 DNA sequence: TGTGCCAGCAGCCGCCGGGACAAGGGATTCACCGGGGAGCTGTTTTTT. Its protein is CASSRRDKGFTGELFF.

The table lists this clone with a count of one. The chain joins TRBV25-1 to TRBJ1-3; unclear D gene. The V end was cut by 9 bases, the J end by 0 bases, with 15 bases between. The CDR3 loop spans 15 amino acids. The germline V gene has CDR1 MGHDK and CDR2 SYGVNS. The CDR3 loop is CASSGPPSSGNTIYF. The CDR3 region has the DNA TGTGCCAGTTCGGGCCCGCCAAGCTCTGGAAACACCATATATTTT.

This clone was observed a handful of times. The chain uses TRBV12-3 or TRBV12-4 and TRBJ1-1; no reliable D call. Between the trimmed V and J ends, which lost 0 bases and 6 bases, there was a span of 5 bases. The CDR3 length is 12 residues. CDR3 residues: CASSLAPAEAFF. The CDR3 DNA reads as TGTGCCAGCAGTTTAGCCCCGGCTGAAGCTTTCTTT.